The 12 T cell receptor beta chains below all came from one sample that was sequenced in a study of cytomegalovirus exposure and HLA in healthy donors. Researchers ran the PCR with 60 Vbeta and 13 Jbeta primers. TCRdb keeps only in-frame clones here, not all; method: immunoSEQ multiplex PCR. In the table there are about 100,000 clones, roughly 79% of which are singletons. Sequenced input: PBMCs. The receptors were sampled from a woman in her forties in good health and CMV-seronegative.

The chain employs TRBV5-1 and TRBJ1-1; no firm D call. The CDR3 sequence is 14 residues long. V was pared by 4 bases and J by 1 base, with 11 bases between. CDR1 and CDR2 from the germline V gene are SGHRS and YFSETQ. CDR3 nucleotide sequence: TGCGCCAGCAGCCTGGAAGACACGAACACTGAAGCTTTCTTT. Its protein is CASSLEDTNTEAFF.

V gene TRBV5-1 combines with J gene TRBJ1-1; a weak D match, TRBD1 (5 bases). V was pared by 0 bases and J by 5 bases, with 11 bases between. Germline-derived CDR1 and CDR2 are SGHRS and YFSETQ. This CDR3 has 14 residues. CDR3 protein: CASSLEAGQTEAFF. The CDR3 DNA reads as TGCGCCAGCAGCTTGGAGGCAGGGCAGACTGAAGCTTTCTTT.

The chain combines TRBV27 with TRBJ1-2; perhaps TRBD1 as D (6 bases). Trimming removed 8 bases from V and 3 bases from J, with 13 bases in between. Germline V gene data show CDR1 as MNHEY and CDR2 as SMNVEV (reference sequence). The CDR3 sequence is 13 residues long. CDR3 amino acids: CASGIQGYYGYTF. CDR3 bases: TGTGCCAGCGGGATTCAGGGGTACTATGGCTACACCTTC.

The chain carries TRBV4-1 and TRBJ2-5; D may be TRBD2 (6 bases). V was shortened by 4 bases and J by 11 bases, with 32 bases between the two germline ends. CDR3 size: 18 residues. Germline CDR1 and CDR2: MGHRA and YSYEKL. The CDR3 region has the DNA TGCGCCAGCAGCCCGCGACCGATGGCTTCTACCAGTGGAGGGGAGCAGTACTTC. Translated: CASSPRPMASTSGGEQYF.

This clone was counted many times. The rearrangement uses TRBV10-2 and TRBJ2-5; D gene uncertain. The CDR3 sequence is 12 residues long. Germline CDR1 and CDR2: WSHSY and SAAADI. Deletions cut 4 bases from V and 3 bases from J, with 6 bases between. CDR3 in DNA: TGCGCCAGCAGTGCATTTGAAGAGACCCAGTACTTC. It translates to CASSAFEETQYF.

The V call is TRBV30, the J call TRBJ1-4; D not certain. V lost 8 bases, J lost 0 bases, and 19 bases lay in between. This CDR3 region has 16 residues. The germline CDR1 and CDR2 sequences are GTSNPN and SVGIG (reference sequence). The CDR3 coding sequence is TGTGCCCTTGCGGGCGGCTTGGGTGCAACTAATGAAAAACTGTTTTTT. As protein: CALAGGLGATNEKLFF. Filled out from reference TRBV30 and TRBJ1-4, the complete variable domain reads SQTIHQWPATLVQPVGSPLSLECTVEGTSNPNLYWYRQAAGRGLQLLFYSVGIGQISSEVPQNLSASRPQDRQFILSSKKLLLSDSGFYLCALAGGLGATNEKLFFGSGTQLSVL.

About this clone itself: Additional DNA sequences in this sample encode the identical CDR3. The chain carries TRBV7-9 and TRBJ1-1, with unresolved D. V was shortened by 1 base and J by 1 base, with 7 bases between the two germline ends. The CDR3 runs 14 residues. The germline V gene has CDR1 SEHNR and CDR2 FQNEAQ (reference sequence). CDR3 residues: CASSLVRGNTEAFF. For the CDR3, the DNA is TGTGCCAGCAGCTTAGTTCGGGGGAACACTGAAGCTTTCTTT.

The chain joins TRBV7-8 to TRBJ2-2; the D is unclear. In germline, CDR1 is SGHVS, CDR2 FQNEAQ. CDR3 length: 15 residues. The V end was cut by 1 base, the J end by 1 base, with 7 bases between. CDR3 nucleotides: TGTGCCAGCAGCTTAGGACTTCTGAACACCGGGGAGCTGTTTTTT. Its protein is CASSLGLLNTGELFF. The full variable domain, its missing parts supplied by reference TRBV7-8 and TRBJ2-2, is GAGVSQSPRYKVAKRGQDVALRCDPISGHVSLFWYQQALGQGPEFLTYFQNEAQLDKSGLPSDRFFAERPEGSVSTLKIQRTQQEDSAVYLCASSLGLLNTGELFFGEGSRLTVL.

This clone was detected a few times. The chain couples TRBV5-5 to TRBJ2-3; maybe TRBD2 (5 bases). CDR1 is SGHKS, CDR2 YYEKEE, per germline (reference sequence). V dropped 2 bases and J dropped 6 bases, with 10 bases sitting between them. This CDR3 has 13 residues. In nucleotides, the CDR3 is TGTGCCAGCAGCTTCCCTGGGGAGGATACGCAGTATTTT. Translation: CASSFPGEDTQYF.

The J gene is TRBJ2-1, the V gene TRBV10-3; 11 bases agree with TRBD2. This CDR3 comprises 14 residues. The V segment lost 5 bases and the J segment 7 bases; nucleotides outside the gene matches: 4. The germline V gene has CDR1 ENHRY and CDR2 SYGVKD. This CDR3 reads CAISPRLAGNEQFF. CDR3 DNA: TGTGCCATCAGTCCTCGACTAGCGGGGAATGAGCAGTTCTTC.

This clone was picked up one time. The chain employs TRBV29-1 and TRBJ2-5; 10 bases fit TRBD2. Germline CDR1 reads SQVTM; CDR2 reads ANQGSEA. The length of the CDR3 is 12 residues. V trimming: 6 bases; J trimming: 5 bases; junction bases outside the gene matches: 3. The CDR3 region is CSVATSGETQYF. CDR3 in DNA: TGCAGCGTAGCGACTAGCGGGGAGACCCAGTACTTC.

The V call is TRBV30, the J call TRBJ1-2; no reliable D call. The CDR3 is 12 residues long. Germline V gene data show CDR1 as GTSNPN and CDR2 as SVGIG (reference sequence). V was shortened by 0 bases and J by 8 bases, with 10 bases between the two germline ends. This CDR3 reads CAWSVGQEGYTF. The CDR3, as DNA: TGTGCCTGGAGTGTAGGCCAGGAAGGCTACACCTTC.